Sequencing of this T cell receptor (beta chain) was carried out in a study of cytomegalovirus exposure and HLA in healthy donors. Study-wide points: According to an earlier analysis, most TCR beta V segments yielded productive rearrangements about 87% or about 30% of the time. A few chains tied to CMV proved CMV antigen-specific in vitro. One cluster of highly shared sequence variants probably arose as a sequencing artifact. It was taken for granted in presence/absence analyses that sequencing depth across donors was roughly uniform.

A note on this clone: Its cognate antigen is unknown.

The PCR employed 60 Vbeta primers together with 13 Jbeta primers. Only in-frame clones appear in the TCRdb table, and some are missing; sequencing was by immunoSEQ multiplex PCR. Of over 150,000 clones in the sample, almost 80% were seen once. This clonotype was sampled from a woman aged 18-29 years in good health and CMV-seronegative. The sample comprised PBMCs.

This CDR3 reads CASSIQLSNTEAFF. In DNA, the CDR3 is TGTGCCAGCAGCATACAGCTATCGAACACTGAAGCTTTCTTT. The V and J genes are TRBV5-6 and TRBJ1-1; D is ambiguous. V gave up 4 bases and J gave up 1 base, with 11 bases separating them. The CDR3 runs to 14 residues. Germline CDR1 reads SGHDT; CDR2 reads YYEEEE.